A selection of T cell receptor beta chains follows, all from one sample in a study of cytomegalovirus exposure and HLA in healthy donors. The repertoire was sequenced with immunoSEQ multiplex PCR; TCRdb's copy has only in-frame clones and lacks some. The sample has some 130,000 clones; around 80% are singletons. The sample comprised PBMCs. The receptor source for this set is a young man in good health. CDR3s leave out the opening cysteine and the closing phenylalanine or tryptophan.

>TRBJ2-5|TRBV5-1
ASSLDGQGQETQY
>TRBJ2-3|TRBV9
ASSATGPNTQY
>TRBJ2-3|TRBV5-8
AGARTAQY
>TRBJ1-1|TRBV30
AWSTGGALLAF
>TRBJ2-3|TRBV2
ASRGGTGATSTDTQY
>TRBJ2-7|TRBV6-6
ASSSDRGWSYEQY
>TRBJ1-5|TRBV21-1
ASSKALRRVNQPQH
>TRBJ2-7|TRBV15
ATSPTTSGRAYEQY
>TRBJ2-3|TRBV7-9
SSSPPGLAGTDTQY
>TRBJ1-1|TRBV29-1
SVEDPGQGVDEAF
>TRBJ1-3|TRBV7-9
ASSLARGANSGNTIY
>TRBJ2-7|TRBV6-6
ASSRTSGSSYEQY
>TRBJ2-1|TRBV7-3
ASSPKLGTSGGNEQF
>TRBJ1-3|TRBV7-2
ASSPHGSGNTIY
>TRBJ2-7|TRBV19
ASSPGRATYEQY
>TRBJ1-4|TRBV9
ASSALEGAREKLF
>TRBJ1-5|TRBV27
ASTTGPNQPQH
>TRBJ2-1|TRBV19
ASRSGRASEQF
>TRBJ2-7|TRBV11-2
ASSLGVRGEGTHEQY
>TRBJ2-3|TRBV7-3
ASSYGTSTDTQY
>TRBJ1-6|TRBV27
ASSSSRGLGNSPLH
>TRBJ1-3|TRBV6-5
ASSYSAGGSGNTIY
>TRBJ1-2|TRBV30
AWSVGGPLNYGYT
>TRBJ1-2|TRBV6-5
ASSYSPGQGYGYT
>TRBJ2-3|TRBV19
ASSPSLRDTQY
>TRBJ1-1|TRBV11-2
ASSSTTRRAEAF
>TRBJ2-7|TRBV19
ASSKGGFGGYEQY
>TRBJ2-5|TRBV6-1
ASSSSTGFEETQY
>TRBJ2-1|TRBV28
ASSLSAGVVYNEQF
>TRBJ2-6|TRBV7-3
ASSRGGSGANVLT
>TRBJ1-2|TRBV6-6
ASRGDRGPRYT
>TRBJ2-1|TRBV5-1
ASSDPFSGSRNEQF
>TRBJ2-2|TRBV4-3
ASSQSGLSTGELF
>TRBJ2-1|TRBV6-5
ASRRLAGGGNEQF
>TRBJ1-2|TRBV11-2
ASSPTGTGVGYT
>TRBJ2-7|TRBV28
ASSLPSREQY
>TRBJ1-1|TRBV6-5
ASSRSEAF
>TRBJ2-1|TRBV5-1
ASSFPTSGRAADYNEQF
>TRBJ2-7|TRBV11-2
ASSSLTTGTTNEQY
>TRBJ2-7|TRBV14
ASSPQGYEQY
>TRBJ1-5|TRBV28
ASSLVQTHQPQH